The subject of this entry is one T cell receptor (beta chain). The data are from a study of blood T cells in healthy people across ages. Study at large: There was about one barcoded beta molecule captured by template switching per two T cells.

Each donor gave approximately 9.5 milliliters of peripheral blood. Through a sample-barcoded 5' primer and a J-beta primer mix, a second PCR was run for roughly 6 to 12 cycles. From each sample, at least 3 million paired-end reads containing CDR3 were obtained. TCRdb independently ran MiXCR on the 5' RACE reads; one entry per CDR3 protein. The table records 1,500,000 or so distinct CDR3 sequences, around 59% of them present only once. V was shortened by 0 bases and J by 7 bases, with 16 bases between the two germline ends. This CDR3 has 15 residues. This sequence joins TRBV12-3 or TRBV12-4 and TRBJ2-7; D is tentatively TRBD1 or TRBD2 (5 bases each). This TCR derives from a man between 18 and 35 years old in good health. The source material was blood. The CDR3 DNA reads TGTGCCAGCAGTTTAGCTGGTGGGGGTTTGTGGGAGCAGTACTTC. Protein sequence: CASSLAGGGLWEQYF.